This record covers a single T cell receptor beta chain. Its antigen is unknown. The sample belongs to a study of blood T cells in healthy people across ages. Background on the study: Researchers report that template switching captured about one barcoded beta molecule per two T cells.

A second roughly 6 to 11 cycle PCR used barcoded and J-beta primers. TCRdb recomputed calls from the 5' RACE reads with MiXCR, one row per CDR3 protein. The data hold 850,000 to 1,000,000 distinct CDR3 sequences, with around 54% observed a single time. General study findings and limits: Long-lived donors exceeded aged donors in naive CD4+ cells and diversity.

CDR1 and CDR2 from the germline V gene are DFQATT and SNEGSKA (reference sequence). After removal of 5 bases from V and 2 bases from J, the junction contained 9 bases not matched to a gene. CDR3 length equals 14 residues. Each sample gave at least 6.5 million isolated PBMCs. Material for sequencing was blood. The sequence was obtained from a woman aged 60-75 years in good health. The rearrangement uses TRBV20-1 and TRBJ2-7, with TRBD1 matching over 7 bases. The CDR3 DNA reads as TGCAGTGCTCCCGGACAGGTCCCCCCCTACGAGCAGTACTTC. This gives the protein CSAPGQVPPYEQYF.